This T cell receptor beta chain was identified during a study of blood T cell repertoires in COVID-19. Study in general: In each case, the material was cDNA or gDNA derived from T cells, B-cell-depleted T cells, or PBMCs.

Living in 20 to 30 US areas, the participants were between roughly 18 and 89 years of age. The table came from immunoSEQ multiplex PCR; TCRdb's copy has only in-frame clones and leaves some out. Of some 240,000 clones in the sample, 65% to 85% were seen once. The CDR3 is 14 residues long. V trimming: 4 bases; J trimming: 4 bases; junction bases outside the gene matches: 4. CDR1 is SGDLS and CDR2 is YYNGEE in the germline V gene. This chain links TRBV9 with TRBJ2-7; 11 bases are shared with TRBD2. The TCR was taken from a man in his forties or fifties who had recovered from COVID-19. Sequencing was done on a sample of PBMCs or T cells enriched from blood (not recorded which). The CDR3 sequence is CASSRTSGGYEQYF. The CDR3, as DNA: TGTGCCAGCAGCCGTACTAGCGGGGGTTACGAGCAGTACTTC.